This TCR beta chain was recorded in a study of identical twins. V was pared by 6 bases and J by 6 bases, with 12 bases of the junction left unmatched. The CDR3 runs 16 residues. Germline V gene sequence: CDR1 SNHLY, CDR2 FYNNEI. TCRdb independently ran MiXCR on the 5' RACE reads; one entry per CDR3 protein. The repertoire holds about 220,000 distinct CDR3 sequences, with less than 8% as singletons. These data were likewise used in another study, on yellow fever vaccine responses in identical twins.

Source material: memory (CD45RO+) T cells sorted from blood. V gene TRBV2 combines with J gene TRBJ1-4; 8 bases align to TRBD1. This sequence originates from a woman aged 18-35 years in good health. The CDR3 is CASRDRAGGVHEKLFF. CDR3 coding DNA: TGTGCCAGCAGGGACAGGGCCGGAGGCGTACATGAAAAACTGTTTTTT.